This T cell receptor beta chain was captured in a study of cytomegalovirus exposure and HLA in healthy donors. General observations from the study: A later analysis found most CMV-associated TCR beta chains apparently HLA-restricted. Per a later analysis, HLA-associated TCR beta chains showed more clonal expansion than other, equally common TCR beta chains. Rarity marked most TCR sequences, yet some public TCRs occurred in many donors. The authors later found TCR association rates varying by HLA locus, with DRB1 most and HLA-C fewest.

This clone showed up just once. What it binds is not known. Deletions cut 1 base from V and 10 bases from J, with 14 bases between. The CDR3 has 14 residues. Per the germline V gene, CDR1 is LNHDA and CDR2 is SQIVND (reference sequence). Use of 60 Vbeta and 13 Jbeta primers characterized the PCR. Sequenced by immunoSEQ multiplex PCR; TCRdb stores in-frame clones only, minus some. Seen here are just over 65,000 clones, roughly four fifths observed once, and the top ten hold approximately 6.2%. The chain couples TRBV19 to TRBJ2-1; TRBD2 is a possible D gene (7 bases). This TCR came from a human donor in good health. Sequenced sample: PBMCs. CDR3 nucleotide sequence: TGTGCCAGTAGTATAGTGTGGGGGGGCAGCGAGCAGTTCTTC. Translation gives CASSIVWGGSEQFF.